Below, 19 T cell receptor beta chains from the same sample are listed, as sequenced in a study of blood T cells in healthy people across ages. A sample-barcoded 5' primer and a J-beta primer mix were used in a second PCR of about 7 to 12 cycles. A single record per CDR3 protein comes from TCRdb applying MiXCR to the 5' RACE reads. The table shows about 1 million distinct CDR3 sequences, with less than 25% occurring only once. The same sample was also used in a study of T cells of mothers and their children.

Sequencing was carried out using blood. These receptors were taken from a girl aged 2-9 years in good health.

This chain connects TRBV4-1 to TRBJ2-3, with D uncertain. In germline, CDR1 is MGHRA, CDR2 YSYEKL. The CDR3 loop spans 14 amino acids. V was shortened by 3 bases and J by 2 bases, with 9 bases between the two germline ends. The CDR3 region is CASSHLLNTDTQYF. The CDR3 DNA reads TGCGCCAGCAGCCACCTCCTAAACACAGATACGCAGTATTTT.

The sample holds many counts of this clonotype. The chain joins TRBV29-1 to TRBJ1-4; tentative D call: TRBD1 (5 bases). This CDR3 contains 11 residues. CDR1 is SQVTM, CDR2 ANQGSEA, per germline. Trimming took 4 bases from V and 7 from J, leaving 7 bases between them. The DNA of the CDR3 is TGCAGCGTTGGTGGGGGTGAAAAACTGTTTTTT. Translated, it gives CSVGGGEKLFF.

This clonotype was picked up a small number of times. The gene calls are TRBV20-1 and TRBJ2-3, with TRBD1 as a possible D gene (7 bases). This CDR3 region has 14 residues. The germline CDR1 and CDR2 sequences are DFQATT and SNEGSKA (reference sequence). The V gene lost 2 bases and the J gene lost 6 bases, with 15 bases spanning the gap. The CDR3 nucleotides read TGCAGTGCTAGATCCTTTCCAGGGGGGGATACGCAGTATTTT. Residues: CSARSFPGGDTQYF.

This clonotype has just a few counts. This chain links TRBV28 with TRBJ2-1, with TRBD2 matching over 10 bases. CDR1 is MDHEN and CDR2 is SYDVKM in the germline V gene. The junction had 7 bases not matched to a gene; V was cut back by 3 bases and J by 8 bases. The CDR3 extends over 15 amino acids. CDR3 in amino acids: CASSFLAGASDEQFF. In DNA, the CDR3 is TGTGCCAGCAGTTTTCTAGCGGGAGCTAGCGATGAGCAGTTCTTC.

The rearrangement links TRBV4-1 to TRBJ2-7; no clear D gene. There are 14 residues in the CDR3. Looked up from germline, CDR1 is MGHRA and CDR2 is YSYEKL. The V end lost 0 bases, the J end lost 5 bases, and 11 bases lay between the germline ends. The CDR3 sequence: CASSQEFGWDEQYF. The CDR3 DNA follows: TGCGCCAGCAGCCAAGAGTTCGGCTGGGACGAGCAGTACTTC.

The V call is TRBV7-2, the J call TRBJ2-1, with D maybe TRBD2 (5 bases). The J call may be incorrect, as the DNA end agrees better with TRBJ2-7. Germline CDR1 is SGHTA and CDR2 is FQGNSA. This CDR3 region has 14 residues. CDR3 sequence: CASSLPGNAYEQYF. CDR3 in DNA: TGTGCCAGCAGCTTACCGGGAAATGCCTACGAGCAGTACTTC.

This clonotype was detected a few times. This chain joins TRBV29-1 and TRBJ1-1; D uncertain. V was trimmed by 4 bases and J by 10 bases, leaving 22 bases between them. The germline V gene has CDR1 SQVTM and CDR2 ANQGSEA. This CDR3 has 14 amino acids. CDR3 loop: CSVVLKAAIDAAFF. In DNA, the CDR3 is TGCAGCGTTGTCCTCAAGGCAGCTATAGATGCAGCTTTCTTT.

This clonotype showed up just a few times. The chain employs TRBV29-1 and TRBJ1-1; a weak D match, TRBD1 (6 bases). V lost 7 bases and J lost 5, with 17 bases in between. Germline loops: CDR1 SQVTM, CDR2 ANQGSEA. This CDR3 comprises 13 residues. The CDR3 sequence is CSASGGLRTEAFF. CDR3 bases: TGCAGCGCCAGCGGGGGGCTGAGGACTGAAGCTTTCTTT.

The chain recombines TRBV29-1 with TRBJ1-5, with D uncertain. From germline, CDR1 is SQVTM and CDR2 ANQGSEA. The CDR3 has 14 residues. V lost 4 bases and J lost 2, with 12 bases in between. CDR3 sequence (DNA): TGCAGCGTTGGGATCGGGGTGGGCAATCAGCCCCAGCATTTT. Amino acid sequence: CSVGIGVGNQPQHF.

The table lists this clonotype with a few counts. The gene calls are TRBV7-2 and TRBJ1-3; no reliable D call. The V gene's germline CDR1 is SGHTA and CDR2 FQGNSA. The V end lost 1 base, the J end lost 0 bases, and 10 bases lay between the germline ends. This CDR3 has 16 amino acids. The CDR3 region has the DNA TGTGCCAGCAGCTTAGAAGGGAGAGTCTCTGGAAACACCATATATTTT. Protein sequence: CASSLEGRVSGNTIYF.

This clonotype was seen more than once but under ten times. A junction boundary mismatches the germline segment, possibly from a read error. V and J are TRBV12-5 and TRBJ1-1; D is unclear. Per the germline V gene, CDR1 is LGHNT and CDR2 is FRNRAP. The length of the CDR3 is 16 residues. The DNA for the CDR3 is TGTGCTCGTGGTTACCAAATCCTATCCATGAACACTGAAGCTTTCTTT. Translation gives CARGYQILSMNTEAFF.

This chain joins TRBV5-1 and TRBJ1-6; D gene unclear. From germline, CDR1 is SGHRS and CDR2 YFSETQ. V lost 4 bases and J lost 7, with 9 bases in between. The CDR3 has 13 amino acids. Here the CDR3 DNA reads TGCGCCAGCAGCGGAGGACCCAATTCACCCCTCCACTTT. This translates into CASSGGPNSPLHF. The full variable domain, in which reference TRBV5-1 and TRBJ1-6 provide the parts outside the CDR3, is KAGVTQTPRYLIKTRGQQVTLSCSPISGHRSVSWYQQTPGQGLQFLFEYFSETQRNKGNFPGRFSGRQFSNSRSEMNVSTLELGDSALYLCASSGGPNSPLHFGNGTRLTVT.

V gene TRBV28 combines with J gene TRBJ2-5; D is possibly TRBD2 (6 bases). V lost 4 bases and J 9 bases, leaving 12 bases between the germline ends. Germline V gene lookup returns CDR1 MDHEN and CDR2 SYDVKM. This CDR3 comprises 12 residues. For the CDR3, the DNA is TGTGCCAGCAGTTGGGGGAGGACACCCCAGTACTTC. This gives the protein CASSWGRTPQYF.

The CDR3 bases are TGTGCCAGCAGCCAAGATAGGGGACAGGTGTACAATGAGCAGTTCTTC. This codes for CASSQDRGQVYNEQFF. This chain uses TRBV14 with TRBJ2-1; TRBD1 agrees at 8 bases. In germline, CDR1 is SGHDN, CDR2 FVKESK. Germline trimming cut 0 bases from V and 4 bases from J; bases unmatched to any gene: 5. CDR3 length: 16 amino acids.

The chain joins TRBV12-3 or TRBV12-4 to TRBJ2-5, with 13 bases matching TRBD2. Trimming cost V 5 bases and J 5 bases; bases outside gene matches: 8. This CDR3 has 16 amino acids. This CDR3 is CASSQTSGRPLETQYF. The CDR3 DNA sequence: TGTGCCAGCAGTCAGACTAGCGGGAGGCCCTTGGAGACCCAGTACTTC.

The chain recombines TRBV27 with TRBJ2-1; the D is unclear. V lost 3 bases to trimming and J lost 10 bases, with 10 bases between them. This CDR3 is built from 12 residues. Per germline, CDR1 MNHEY and CDR2 SMNVEV (reference sequence). CDR3 region: CASSFSGWEQFF. In nucleotides, the CDR3 is TGTGCCAGCAGTTTTTCGGGCTGGGAGCAGTTCTTC.

This clonotype was detected only a few times. The CDR3 loop reads CASNVAGGANEQFF. Here the CDR3 DNA reads TGTGCCAGCAACGTAGCTGGCGGAGCCAATGAGCAGTTCTTC. The rearrangement links TRBV12-3 or TRBV12-4 to TRBJ2-1; no firm D call. V lost 7 bases, J lost 6 bases, and 16 bases lay in between. The CDR3 contains 14 residues.

This clonotype showed up just a few times. V is TRBV24-1 and J is TRBJ2-1; D is perhaps TRBD1 (7 bases). The CDR3 is 14 amino acids. Trimming removed 5 bases at V and 2 bases at J, with 9 bases between. Germline V gene lookup returns CDR1 KGHDR and CDR2 SFDVKD. CDR3 region: CATSGRGAYNEQFF. The CDR3 DNA is TGTGCCACCAGTGGCAGGGGGGCCTACAATGAGCAGTTCTTC.

This clonotype was recorded once. V usage is TRBV27 and J usage is TRBJ2-1; the match to TRBD2 covers 8 bases. J gave up 8 bases and V 5 bases, and 11 bases lay outside the gene matches. CDR3 size: 15 residues. Germline V lookup: CDR1 MNHEY, CDR2 SMNVEV (reference sequence). The CDR3 nucleotides are TGTGCCAGCAGTCCCAGGACTAGCATTGATTATGAGCAGTTCTTC. This gives the protein CASSPRTSIDYEQFF.